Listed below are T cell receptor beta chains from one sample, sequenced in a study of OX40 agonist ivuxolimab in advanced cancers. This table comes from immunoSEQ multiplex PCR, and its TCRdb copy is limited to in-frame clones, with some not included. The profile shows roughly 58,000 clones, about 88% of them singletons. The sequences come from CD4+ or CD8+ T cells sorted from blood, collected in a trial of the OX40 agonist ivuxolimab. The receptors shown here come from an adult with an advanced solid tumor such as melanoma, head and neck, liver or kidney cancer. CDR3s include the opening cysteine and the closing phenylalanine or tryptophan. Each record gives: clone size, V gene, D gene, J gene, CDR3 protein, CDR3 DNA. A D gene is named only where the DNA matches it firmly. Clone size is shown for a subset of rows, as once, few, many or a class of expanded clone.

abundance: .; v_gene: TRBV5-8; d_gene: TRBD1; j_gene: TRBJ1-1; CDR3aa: CASRDRGFNTEAFF; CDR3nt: TGTGCCAGCCGTGACAGGGGGTTCAACACTGAAGCTTTCTTT
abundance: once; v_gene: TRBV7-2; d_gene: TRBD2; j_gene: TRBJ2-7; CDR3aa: CASSRRGLAGGSYEQYF; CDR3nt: TGTGCCAGCAGCCGACGGGGACTAGCGGGAGGATCCTACGAGCAGTACTTC
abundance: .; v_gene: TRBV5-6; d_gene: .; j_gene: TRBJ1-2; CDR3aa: CASSLVTGSSGYTF; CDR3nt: TGTGCCAGCAGCTTGGTAACTGGAAGTTCTGGCTACACCTTC
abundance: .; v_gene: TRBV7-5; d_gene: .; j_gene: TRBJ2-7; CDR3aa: CARSSWTSEIYEQYF; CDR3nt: TGTGCCAGAAGCTCTTGGACTAGCGAAATTTACGAGCAGTACTTC
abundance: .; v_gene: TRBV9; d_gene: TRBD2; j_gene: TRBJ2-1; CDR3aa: CASSVEGLKREGRNNEQFF; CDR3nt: TGTGCCAGCAGCGTAGAAGGGTTGAAGCGGGAGGGCCGTAACAATGAGCAGTTCTTC
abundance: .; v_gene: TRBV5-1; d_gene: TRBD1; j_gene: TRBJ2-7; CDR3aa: CASSPGDRGDEQYF; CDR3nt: TGCGCCAGCAGTCCAGGGGACAGGGGAGACGAGCAGTACTTC
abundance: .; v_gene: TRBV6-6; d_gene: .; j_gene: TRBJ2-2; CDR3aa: CASSYGAANTGELFF; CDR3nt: TGTGCCAGCAGTTACGGGGCCGCGAACACCGGGGAGCTGTTTTTT
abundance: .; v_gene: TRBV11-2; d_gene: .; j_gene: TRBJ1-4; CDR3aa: CASSLRGAEGEKLFF; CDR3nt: TGTGCCAGCAGCTTACGAGGGGCGGAGGGTGAAAAACTGTTTTTT
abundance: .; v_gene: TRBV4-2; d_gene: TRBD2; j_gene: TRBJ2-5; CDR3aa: CASSQAATSGRETQYF; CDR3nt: TGTGCCAGCAGCCAAGCGGCGACTAGCGGGAGAGAGACCCAGTACTTC
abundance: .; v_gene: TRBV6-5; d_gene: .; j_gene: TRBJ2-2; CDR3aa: CASRGLAGNTGELFF; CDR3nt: TGTGCCAGCAGGGGGCTAGCAGGGAACACCGGGGAGCTGTTTTTT
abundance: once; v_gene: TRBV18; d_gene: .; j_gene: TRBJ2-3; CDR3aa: CASSRGDSITDTQYF; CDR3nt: TGTGCCAGCTCACGAGGGGATTCGATCACAGATACGCAGTATTTT
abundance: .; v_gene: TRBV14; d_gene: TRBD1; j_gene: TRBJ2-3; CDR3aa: CASSPGQTYSDTQYF; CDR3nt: TGTGCCAGCAGCCCGGGACAGACGTACTCAGATACGCAGTATTTT
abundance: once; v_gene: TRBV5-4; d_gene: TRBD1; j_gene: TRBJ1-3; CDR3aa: CASSSPGQASGGNTIYF; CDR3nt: TGTGCCAGCAGCTCGCCGGGACAGGCTTCGGGTGGAAACACCATATATTTT
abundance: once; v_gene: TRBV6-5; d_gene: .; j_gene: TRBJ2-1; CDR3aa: CASSSSGTPYNEQFF; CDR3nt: TGTGCCAGCAGTTCCTCCGGGACACCCTACAATGAGCAGTTCTTC
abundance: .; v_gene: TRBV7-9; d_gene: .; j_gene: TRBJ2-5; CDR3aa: CASSLTSWGVETQYF; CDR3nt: TGTGCCAGCAGCTTAACATCTTGGGGTGTAGAGACCCAGTACTTC
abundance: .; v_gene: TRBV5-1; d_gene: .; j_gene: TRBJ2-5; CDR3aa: CASSQSPTQETQYF; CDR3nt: TGCGCCAGCAGCCAGAGCCCCACCCAAGAGACCCAGTACTTC
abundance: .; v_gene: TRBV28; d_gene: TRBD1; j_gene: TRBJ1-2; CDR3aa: CASSSGQGVFGYTF; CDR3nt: TGTGCCAGCAGTTCAGGACAGGGGGTCTTTGGCTACACCTTC
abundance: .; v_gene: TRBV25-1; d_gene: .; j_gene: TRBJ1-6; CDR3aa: CASPTSRQGERSPLHF; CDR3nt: TGTGCCAGCCCTACGTCAAGGCAAGGGGAGAGATCACCCCTCCACTTT
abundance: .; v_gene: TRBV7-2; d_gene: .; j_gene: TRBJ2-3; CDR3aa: CASSLAQATDTQYF; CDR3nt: TGTGCCAGCAGCCTGGCACAGGCAACAGATACGCAGTATTTT
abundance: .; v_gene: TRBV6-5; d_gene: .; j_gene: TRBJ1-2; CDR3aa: CASSLFRERGHYTF; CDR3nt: TGTGCCAGCAGTTTATTTCGGGAAAGAGGACACTACACCTTC
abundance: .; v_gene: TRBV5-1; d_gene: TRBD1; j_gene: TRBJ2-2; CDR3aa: CASSVDRAAGELFF; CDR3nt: TGCGCCAGCAGCGTAGACAGGGCTGCCGGGGAGCTGTTTTTT
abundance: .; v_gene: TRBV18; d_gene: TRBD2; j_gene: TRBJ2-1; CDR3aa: CASSPRMAGAGNEQFF; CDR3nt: TGTGCCAGCTCACCCCGTATGGCGGGAGCCGGTAATGAGCAGTTCTTC
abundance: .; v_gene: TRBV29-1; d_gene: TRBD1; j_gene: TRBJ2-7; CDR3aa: CSVGQTYEQYF; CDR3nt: TGCAGCGTGGGACAGACCTACGAGCAGTACTTC
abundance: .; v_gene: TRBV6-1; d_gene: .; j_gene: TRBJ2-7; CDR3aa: CATLWAYEQYF; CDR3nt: TGTGCCACCCTATGGGCCTACGAGCAGTACTTC
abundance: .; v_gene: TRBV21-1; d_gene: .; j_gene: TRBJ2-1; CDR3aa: CASSKERGSGNEQFF; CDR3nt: TGTGCCAGCAGCAAAGAACGGGGTTCGGGCAATGAGCAGTTCTTC
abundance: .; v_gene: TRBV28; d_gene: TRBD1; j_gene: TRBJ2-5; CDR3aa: CASRTGGAETQYF; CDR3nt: TGTGCCAGCAGAACAGGGGGCGCGGAGACCCAGTACTTC
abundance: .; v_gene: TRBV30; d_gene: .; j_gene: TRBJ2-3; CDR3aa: CAWSRGQQDTQYF; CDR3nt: TGTGCCTGGTCTCGGGGCCAACAAGATACGCAGTATTTT
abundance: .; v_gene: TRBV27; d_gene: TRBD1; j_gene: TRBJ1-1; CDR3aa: CASREGRDRVTFF; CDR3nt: TGTGCCAGCAGAGAAGGCCGCGACAGGGTAACTTTCTTT
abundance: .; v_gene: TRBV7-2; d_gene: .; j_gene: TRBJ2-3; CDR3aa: CASSFSHSTDTQYF; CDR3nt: TGTGCCAGCAGCTTCAGTCATTCCACAGATACGCAGTATTTT
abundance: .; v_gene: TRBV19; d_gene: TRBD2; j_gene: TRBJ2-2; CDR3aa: CASSLRRTSATGELFF; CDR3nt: TGTGCCAGTAGTTTAAGACGGACTAGCGCGACCGGGGAGCTGTTTTTT
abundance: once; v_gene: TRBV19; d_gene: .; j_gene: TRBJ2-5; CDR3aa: CASSIDPQGETQYF; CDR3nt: TGTGCCAGTAGTATAGATCCCCAGGGTGAGACCCAGTACTTC
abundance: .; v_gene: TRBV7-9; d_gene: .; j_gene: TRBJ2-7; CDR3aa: CASSPRGTLRYEQYF; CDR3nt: TGTGCCAGCAGCCCCCGGGGGACATTGAGGTACGAGCAGTACTTC
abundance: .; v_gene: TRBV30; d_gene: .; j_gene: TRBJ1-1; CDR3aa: CAWSVANTEAFF; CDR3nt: TGTGCCTGGAGTGTAGCGAACACTGAAGCTTTCTTT
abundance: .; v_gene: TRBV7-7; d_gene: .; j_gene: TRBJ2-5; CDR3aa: CASSLGSQGGLETQYF; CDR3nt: TGTGCTAGCAGCTTAGGATCTCAGGGAGGTCTGGAGACCCAGTACTTC
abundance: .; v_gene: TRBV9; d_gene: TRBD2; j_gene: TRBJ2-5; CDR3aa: CASSGTWLAGIGETQYF; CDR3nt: TGTGCCAGCAGCGGGACGTGGCTAGCGGGAATTGGAGAGACCCAGTACTTC
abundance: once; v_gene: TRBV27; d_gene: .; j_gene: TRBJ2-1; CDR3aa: CASSLKRKSNEQFF; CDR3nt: TGTGCCAGCAGTTTAAAGCGAAAGAGCAATGAGCAGTTCTTC
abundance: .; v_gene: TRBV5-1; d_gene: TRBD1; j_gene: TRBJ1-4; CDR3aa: CASSLDRGREKLFF; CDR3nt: TGCGCCAGCAGCTTAGACAGGGGGCGAGAAAAACTGTTTTTT
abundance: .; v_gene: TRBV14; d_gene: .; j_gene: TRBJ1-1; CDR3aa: CASSQDLSGRAFF; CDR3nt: TGTGCCAGCAGCCAAGATTTAAGTGGTCGGGCTTTCTTT
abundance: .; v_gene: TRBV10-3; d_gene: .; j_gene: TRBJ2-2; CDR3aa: CAISDALDAGELFF; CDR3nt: TGTGCCATCAGTGACGCATTGGACGCCGGGGAGCTGTTTTTT
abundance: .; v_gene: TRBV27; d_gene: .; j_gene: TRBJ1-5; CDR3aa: CASSFYQPQHF; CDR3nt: TGTGCCAGCAGTTTTTATCAGCCCCAGCATTTT
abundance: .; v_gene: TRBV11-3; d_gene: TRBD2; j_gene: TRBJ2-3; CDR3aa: CASSLGSGRAVEDTQYF; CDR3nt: TGTGCCAGCAGCTTGGGAAGCGGGAGGGCCGTCGAAGATACGCAGTATTTT
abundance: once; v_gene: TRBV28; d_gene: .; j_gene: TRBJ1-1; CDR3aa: CASRVPEGTEAFF; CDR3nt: TGTGCCAGCAGGGTCCCCGAGGGTACTGAAGCTTTCTTT
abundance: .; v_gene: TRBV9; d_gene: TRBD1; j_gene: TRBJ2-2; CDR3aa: CASSVTTGISTGELFF; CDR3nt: TGTGCCAGCAGCGTGACGACAGGGATTTCCACCGGGGAGCTGTTTTTT
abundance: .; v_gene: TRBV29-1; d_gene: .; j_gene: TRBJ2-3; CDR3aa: CSAGNSLGTDTQYF; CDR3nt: TGCAGCGCTGGCAATAGCCTCGGCACAGATACGCAGTATTTT
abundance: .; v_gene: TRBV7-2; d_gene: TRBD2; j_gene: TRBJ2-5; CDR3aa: CASSPPGAGAFMDQETQYF; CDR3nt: TGTGCCAGCAGCCCCCCGGGCGCGGGAGCCTTTATGGACCAAGAGACCCAGTACTTC
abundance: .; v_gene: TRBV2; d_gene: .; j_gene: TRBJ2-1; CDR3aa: CASAQNEQFF; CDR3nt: TGTGCCAGCGCGCAAAATGAGCAGTTCTTC
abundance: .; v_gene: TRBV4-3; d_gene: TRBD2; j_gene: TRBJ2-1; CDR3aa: CASSHSGSSYNEQFF; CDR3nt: TGCGCCAGCAGCCATAGCGGGAGCTCCTACAATGAGCAGTTCTTC
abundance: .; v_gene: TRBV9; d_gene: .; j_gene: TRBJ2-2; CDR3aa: CASSVRNTGELFF; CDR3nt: TGTGCCAGCAGCGTCAGAAACACCGGGGAGCTGTTTTTT
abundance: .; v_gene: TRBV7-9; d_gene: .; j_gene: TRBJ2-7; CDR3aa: CASSFGRNYEQYF; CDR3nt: TGTGCCAGCAGCTTCGGAAGGAACTACGAGCAGTACTTC
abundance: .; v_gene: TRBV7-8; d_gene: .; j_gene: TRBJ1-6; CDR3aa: CASSPMGPGVNSPLHF; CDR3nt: TGTGCCAGCAGTCCAATGGGTCCAGGAGTAAATTCACCCCTCCACTTT
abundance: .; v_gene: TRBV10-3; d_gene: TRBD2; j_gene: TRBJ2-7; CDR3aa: CAISEWWTSGSYEQYF; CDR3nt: TGTGCCATCAGTGAGTGGTGGACTAGCGGGAGCTACGAGCAGTACTTC
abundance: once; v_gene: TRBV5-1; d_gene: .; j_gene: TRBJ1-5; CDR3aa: CASSWGPSGNSNQPQHF; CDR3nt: TGCGCCAGCAGCTGGGGGCCCTCGGGGAATAGCAATCAGCCCCAGCATTTT
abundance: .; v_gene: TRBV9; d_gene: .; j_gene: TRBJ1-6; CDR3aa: CASNPEAERGSPLHF; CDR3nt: TGTGCCAGCAACCCTGAGGCAGAACGAGGGTCACCCCTCCACTTT
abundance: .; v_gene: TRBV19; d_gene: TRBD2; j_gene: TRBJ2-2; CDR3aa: CASSTPGLASNTGELFF; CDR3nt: TGTGCCAGTAGTACGCCGGGACTAGCGTCCAACACCGGGGAGCTGTTTTTT